This T cell receptor beta chain was captured by sequencing in a study of somatic mutations in cytotoxic T cells in rheumatoid arthritis. V was shortened by 6 bases and J by 1 base, with 10 bases between the two germline ends. The CDR3 is 13 residues long. CDR1 is MNHEY, CDR2 SMNVEV, per germline (reference sequence). Assay: immunoSEQ multiplex PCR; the TCRdb copy retains only in-frame clones and omits some. The repertoire has about 20,000 clones, 74% of them found once; the top ten carry approximately 5.3%. Sequencing was performed on CD8+ T cells sorted from blood. V usage is TRBV27 and J usage is TRBJ2-7, with TRBD2 as a possible D gene (6 bases). The TCR comes from a man in his fifties or sixties in good health. The CDR3 DNA follows: TGTGCCAGCAGGATCGGGGGTTCCTACGAGCAGTACTTC. Protein sequence: CASRIGGSYEQYF.